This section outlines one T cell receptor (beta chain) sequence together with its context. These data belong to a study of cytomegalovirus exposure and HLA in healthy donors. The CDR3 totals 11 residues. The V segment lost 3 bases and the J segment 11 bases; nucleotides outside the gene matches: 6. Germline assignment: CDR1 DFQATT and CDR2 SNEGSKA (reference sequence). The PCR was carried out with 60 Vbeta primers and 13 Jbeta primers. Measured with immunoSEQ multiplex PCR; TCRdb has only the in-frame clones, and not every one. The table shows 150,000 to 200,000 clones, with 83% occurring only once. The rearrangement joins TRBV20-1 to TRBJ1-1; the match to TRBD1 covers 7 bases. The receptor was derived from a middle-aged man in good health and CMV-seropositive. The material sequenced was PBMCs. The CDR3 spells CSASQGEWAFF. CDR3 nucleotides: TGCAGTGCTAGCCAGGGGGAGTGGGCTTTCTTT.